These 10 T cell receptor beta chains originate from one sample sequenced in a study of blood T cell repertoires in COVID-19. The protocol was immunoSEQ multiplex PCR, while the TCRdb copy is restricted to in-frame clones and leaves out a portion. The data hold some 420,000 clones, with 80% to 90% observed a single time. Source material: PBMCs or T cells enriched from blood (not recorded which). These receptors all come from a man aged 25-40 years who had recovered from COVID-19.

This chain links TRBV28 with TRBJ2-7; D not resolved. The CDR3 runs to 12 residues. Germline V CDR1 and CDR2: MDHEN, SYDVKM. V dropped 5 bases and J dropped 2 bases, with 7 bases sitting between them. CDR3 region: CASSRLTYEQYF. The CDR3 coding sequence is TGTGCCAGCAGTCGACTGACCTACGAGCAGTACTTC.

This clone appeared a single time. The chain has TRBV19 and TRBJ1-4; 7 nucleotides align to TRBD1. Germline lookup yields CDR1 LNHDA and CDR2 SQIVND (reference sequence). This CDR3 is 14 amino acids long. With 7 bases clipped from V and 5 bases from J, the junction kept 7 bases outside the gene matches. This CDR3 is CASNPGQRNEKLFF. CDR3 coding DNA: TGTGCCAGTAACCCGGGACAGAGAAATGAAAAACTGTTTTTT.

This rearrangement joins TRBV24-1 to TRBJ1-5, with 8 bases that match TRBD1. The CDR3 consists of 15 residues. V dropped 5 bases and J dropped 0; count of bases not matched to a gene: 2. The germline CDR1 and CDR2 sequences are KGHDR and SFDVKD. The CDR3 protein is CATSAGQVSNQPQHF. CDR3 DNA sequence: TGTGCCACCAGTGCGGGACAGGTTAGCAATCAGCCCCAGCATTTT.

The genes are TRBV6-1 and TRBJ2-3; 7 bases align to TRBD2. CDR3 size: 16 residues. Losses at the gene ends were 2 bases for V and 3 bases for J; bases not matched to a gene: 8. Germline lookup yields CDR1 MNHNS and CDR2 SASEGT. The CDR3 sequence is CASSEFSSGPTDTQYF. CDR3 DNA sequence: TGTGCCAGCAGTGAATTTTCTAGCGGACCTACAGATACGCAGTATTTT.

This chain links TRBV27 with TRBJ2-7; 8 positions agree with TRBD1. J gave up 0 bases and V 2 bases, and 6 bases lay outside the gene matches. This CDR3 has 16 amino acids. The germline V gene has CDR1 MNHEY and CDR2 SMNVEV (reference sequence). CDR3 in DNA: TGTGCCAGCAGTTTACTAAGGGACAGGCGCTCCTACGAGCAGTACTTC. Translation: CASSLLRDRRSYEQYF.

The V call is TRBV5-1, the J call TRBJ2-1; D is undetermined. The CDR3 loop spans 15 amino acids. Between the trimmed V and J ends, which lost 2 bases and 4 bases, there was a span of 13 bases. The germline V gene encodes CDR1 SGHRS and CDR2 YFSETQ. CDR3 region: CASSFRLPGYNEQFF. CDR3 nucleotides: TGCGCCAGCAGCTTCCGGCTCCCCGGGTACAATGAGCAGTTCTTC. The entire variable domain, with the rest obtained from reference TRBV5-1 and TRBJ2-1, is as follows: KAGVTQTPRYLIKTRGQQVTLSCSPISGHRSVSWYQQTPGQGLQFLFEYFSETQRNKGNFPGRFSGRQFSNSRSEMNVSTLELGDSALYLCASSFRLPGYNEQFFGPGTRLTVL.

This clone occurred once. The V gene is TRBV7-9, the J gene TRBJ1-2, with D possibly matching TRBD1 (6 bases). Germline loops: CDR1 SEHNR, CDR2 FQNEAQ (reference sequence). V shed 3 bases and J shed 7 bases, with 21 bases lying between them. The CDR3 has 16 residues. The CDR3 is CASSFKLVGAAIGYTF. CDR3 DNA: TGTGCCAGCAGCTTTAAGTTGGTGGGGGCAGCTATTGGCTACACCTTC.

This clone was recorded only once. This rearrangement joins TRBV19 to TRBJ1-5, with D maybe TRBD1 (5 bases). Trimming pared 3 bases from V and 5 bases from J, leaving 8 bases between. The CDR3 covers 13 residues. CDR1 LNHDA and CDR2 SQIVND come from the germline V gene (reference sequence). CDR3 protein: CASSIGTDQPQHF. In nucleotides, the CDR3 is TGTGCCAGTAGTATCGGGACTGATCAGCCCCAGCATTTT.

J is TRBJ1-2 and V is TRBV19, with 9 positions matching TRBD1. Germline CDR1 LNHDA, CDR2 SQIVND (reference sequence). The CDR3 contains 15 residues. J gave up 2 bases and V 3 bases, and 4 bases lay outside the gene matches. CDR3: CASSIPGQGNYGYTF. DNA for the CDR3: TGTGCCAGTAGTATCCCGGGACAGGGAAACTATGGCTACACCTTC.

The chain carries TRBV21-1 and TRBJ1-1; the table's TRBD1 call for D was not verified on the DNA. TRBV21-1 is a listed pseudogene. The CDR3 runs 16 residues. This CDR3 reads CASSHHRGLENTEAFF. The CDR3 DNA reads TGTGCCAGCAGCCATCACAGGGGGCTGGAGAACACTGAAGCTTTCTTT.